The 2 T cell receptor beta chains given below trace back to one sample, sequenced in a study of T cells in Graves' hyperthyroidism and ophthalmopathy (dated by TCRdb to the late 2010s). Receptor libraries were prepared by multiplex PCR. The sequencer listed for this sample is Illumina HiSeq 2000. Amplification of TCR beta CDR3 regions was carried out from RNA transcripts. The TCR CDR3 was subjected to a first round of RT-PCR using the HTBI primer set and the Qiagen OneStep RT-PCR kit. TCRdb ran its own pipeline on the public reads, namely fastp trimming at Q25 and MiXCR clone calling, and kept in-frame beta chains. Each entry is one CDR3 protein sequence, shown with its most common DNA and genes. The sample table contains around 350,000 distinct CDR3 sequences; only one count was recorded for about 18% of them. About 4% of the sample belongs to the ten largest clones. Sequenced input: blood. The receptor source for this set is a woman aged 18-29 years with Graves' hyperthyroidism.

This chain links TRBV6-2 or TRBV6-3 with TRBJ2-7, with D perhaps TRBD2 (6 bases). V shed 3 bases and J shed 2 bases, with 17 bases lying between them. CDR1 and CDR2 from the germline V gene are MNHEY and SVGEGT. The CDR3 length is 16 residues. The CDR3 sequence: CASSYISGRRTYEQYF. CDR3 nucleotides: TGTGCCAGCAGTTATATTAGCGGACGGAGGACCTACGAGCAGTACTTC.

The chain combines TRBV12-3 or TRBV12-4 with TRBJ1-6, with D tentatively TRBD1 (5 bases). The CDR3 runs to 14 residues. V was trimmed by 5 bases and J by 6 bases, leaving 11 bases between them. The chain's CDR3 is CASSLRDSNSPLHF. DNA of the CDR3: TGTGCCAGCAGTCTCAGGGACTCTAATTCACCCCTCCACTTT.